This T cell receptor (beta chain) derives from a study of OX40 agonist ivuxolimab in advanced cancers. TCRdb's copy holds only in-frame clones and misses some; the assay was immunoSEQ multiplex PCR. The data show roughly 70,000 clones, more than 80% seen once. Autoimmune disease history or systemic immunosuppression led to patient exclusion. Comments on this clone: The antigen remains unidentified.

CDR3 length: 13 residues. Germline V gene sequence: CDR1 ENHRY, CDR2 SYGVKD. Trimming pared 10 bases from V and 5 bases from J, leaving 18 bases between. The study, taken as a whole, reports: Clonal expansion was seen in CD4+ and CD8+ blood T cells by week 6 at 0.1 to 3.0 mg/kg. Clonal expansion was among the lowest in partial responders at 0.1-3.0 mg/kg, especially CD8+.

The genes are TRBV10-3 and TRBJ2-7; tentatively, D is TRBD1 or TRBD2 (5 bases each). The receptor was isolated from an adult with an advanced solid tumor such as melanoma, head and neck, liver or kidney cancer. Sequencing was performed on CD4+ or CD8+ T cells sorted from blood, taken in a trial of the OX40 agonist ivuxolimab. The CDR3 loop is CATNRDPGDEQYF. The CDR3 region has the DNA TGTGCCACCAACCGGGACCCCGGCGACGAGCAGTACTTC.